The source of this TCR beta chain is a study of cytomegalovirus exposure and HLA in healthy donors. Study-wide findings and caveats: Later analysis identified a missense DCLRE1C variant that was linked to TCR beta V- and J-gene trimming. Most likely, a cluster of highly shared sequence variants arose as a sequencing artifact. TRBV6-2, TRBV6-3 and some other V segments were unresolvable in 87-base-pair reads.

PCR was performed using 60 Vbeta and 13 Jbeta primers. Per the original methods: In a later analysis, some 80 million unique TCR beta chains included roughly 11 million shared by two or more donors. TCRdb keeps only in-frame clones here, not all; method: immunoSEQ multiplex PCR. That table is the source of V, J and clone size, and D and trimming were worked out from the DNA. This sample has roughly 190,000 clones; roughly 84% occur once, and the top ten carry 2% to 3%. This clone appeared a single time. The target antigen is unknown. Trimming at V came to 7 bases and at J to 7 bases, leaving 12 bases not matched to a gene. This CDR3 region has 14 residues. The germline V gene encodes CDR1 SEHNR and CDR2 FQNEAQ (reference sequence).

Input material: PBMCs. The TCR sequence derives from a woman aged 50 to 60 in good health and CMV-seropositive. This sequence joins TRBV7-9 and TRBJ1-1; 7 positions match TRBD1. The CDR3 DNA reads as TGTGCCAGCACCAACCAGGGGGGAATTGGTGAAGCTTTCTTT. Its translation: CASTNQGGIGEAFF. The full variable domain, completed using reference TRBV7-9 and TRBJ1-1, is DTGVSQNPRHKITKRGQNVTFRCDPISEHNRLYWYRQTLGQGPEFLTYFQNEAQLEKSRLLSDRFSAERPKGSFSTLEIQRTEQGDSAMYLCASTNQGGIGEAFFGQGTRLTVV.